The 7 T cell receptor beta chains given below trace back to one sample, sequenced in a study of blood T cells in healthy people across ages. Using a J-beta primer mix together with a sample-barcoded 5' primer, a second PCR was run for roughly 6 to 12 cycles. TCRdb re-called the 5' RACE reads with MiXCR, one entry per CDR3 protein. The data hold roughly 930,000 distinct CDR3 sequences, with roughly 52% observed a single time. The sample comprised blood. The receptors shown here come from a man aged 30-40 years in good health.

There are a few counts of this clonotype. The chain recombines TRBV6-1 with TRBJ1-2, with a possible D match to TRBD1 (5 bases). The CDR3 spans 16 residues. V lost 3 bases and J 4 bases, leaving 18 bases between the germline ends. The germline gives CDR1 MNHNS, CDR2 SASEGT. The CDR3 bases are TGTGCCAGCAGTGATGTCGGTCGAACGGGGGTCTATGGCTACACCTTC. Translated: CASSDVGRTGVYGYTF.

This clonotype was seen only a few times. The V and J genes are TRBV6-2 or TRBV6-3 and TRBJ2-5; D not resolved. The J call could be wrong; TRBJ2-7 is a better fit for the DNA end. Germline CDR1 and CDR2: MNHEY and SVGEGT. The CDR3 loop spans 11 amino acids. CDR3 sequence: CASSYAVEQYF. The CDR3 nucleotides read TGTGCCAGCAGTTACGCGGTCGAGCAGTACTTC.

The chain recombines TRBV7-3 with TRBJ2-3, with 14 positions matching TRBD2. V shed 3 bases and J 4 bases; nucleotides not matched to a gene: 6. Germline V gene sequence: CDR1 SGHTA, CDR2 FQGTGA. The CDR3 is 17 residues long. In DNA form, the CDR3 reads TGTGCCAGCAGCTTCGGACTAGCGGGGGGAGTGTCAGATACGCAGTATTTT. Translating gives CASSFGLAGGVSDTQYF. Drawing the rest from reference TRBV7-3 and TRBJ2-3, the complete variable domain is GAGVSQTPSNKVTEKGKYVELRCDPISGHTALYWYRQSLGQGPEFLIYFQGTGAADDSGLPNDRFFAVRPEGSVSTLKIQRTERGDSAVYLCASSFGLAGGVSDTQYFGPGTRLTVL.

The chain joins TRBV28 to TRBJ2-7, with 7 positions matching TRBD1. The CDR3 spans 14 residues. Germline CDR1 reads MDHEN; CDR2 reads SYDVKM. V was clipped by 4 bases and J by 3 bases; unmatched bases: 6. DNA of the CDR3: TGTGCCAGCAGTTATTCCAGGGGGTACTACGAGCAGTACTTC. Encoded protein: CASSYSRGYYEQYF.

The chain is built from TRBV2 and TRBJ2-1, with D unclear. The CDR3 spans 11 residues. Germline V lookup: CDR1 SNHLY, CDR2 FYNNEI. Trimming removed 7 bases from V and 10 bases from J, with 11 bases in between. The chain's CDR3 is CASTVTYEQFF. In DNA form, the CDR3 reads TGTGCCAGCACGGTAACCTACGAGCAGTTCTTC.

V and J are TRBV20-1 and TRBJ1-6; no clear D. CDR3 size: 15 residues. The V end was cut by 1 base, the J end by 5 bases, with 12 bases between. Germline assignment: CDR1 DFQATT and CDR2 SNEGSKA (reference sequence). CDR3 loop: CSARGVQADNSPLHF. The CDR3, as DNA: TGCAGTGCTAGAGGGGTCCAGGCGGATAATTCACCCCTCCACTTT.

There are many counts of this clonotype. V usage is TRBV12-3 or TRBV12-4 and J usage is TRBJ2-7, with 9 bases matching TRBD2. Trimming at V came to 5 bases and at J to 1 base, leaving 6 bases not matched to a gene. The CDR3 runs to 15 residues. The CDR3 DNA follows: TGTGCCAGCAGTCCCAGCGGGGGGAGGTCCTACGAGCAGTACTTC. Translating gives CASSPSGGRSYEQYF.